Listed here is a single T cell receptor (beta chain). Its specificity is unknown. This specimen comes from a study of T cells in Graves' hyperthyroidism and ophthalmopathy. Study-wide findings and caveats: The majority of expanded thyroid clonotypes above 0.001 also appeared in blood. The authors' 13 V-J model separated ophthalmopathy from stable hyperthyroidism.

CDR3 size: 13 residues. Germline V CDR1 and CDR2: ENHRY, SYGVKD. Trimming shortened V by 7 bases and J by 0 bases, and 10 bases separated the two germline ends. Newly diagnosed hyperthyroidism, duration under 2 months, in patients aged 18 to 65. Researchers took RNA transcripts and amplified the TCR beta CDR3 regions from them. HTBI primers were the set used in a first-round RT-PCR of the TCR CDR3. TCRdb analysed the multiplex PCR reads with MiXCR anew, one entry per CDR3 protein. The sample carries about 350,000 distinct CDR3 sequences, about a fifth recorded once. The J gene is TRBJ2-7, the V gene TRBV10-3; D might be TRBD1 (6 bases). What was sequenced was blood. This receptor was taken from a woman in her late teens or twenties with Graves' hyperthyroidism. CDR3 sequence reads: CAIKDSSSYEQYF. In DNA, the CDR3 is TGTGCCATCAAGGACAGTTCCTCCTACGAGCAGTACTTC.